Below, 26 T cell receptor beta chains from the same sample are listed, as sequenced in a study of T-cell memory formation after mild COVID-19. TCRdb re-called the 5' RACE reads through MiXCR, storing one row per CDR3 protein. Seen here are roughly 130,000 distinct CDR3 sequences, 5% to 6.5% observed once, and the top ten hold over 2%. Sequenced material: PBMCs or a T cell subset sorted from them (not recorded which). These receptors came from an adult woman who had mild COVID-19 (a few samples of this study predate the infection). Cell type and time point are not known.

CDR3 loop: CASTDTRYEQYF. The DNA of the CDR3 is TGTGCCAGCACTGATACGCGCTACGAGCAGTACTTC. The J gene is TRBJ2-7, the V gene TRBV6-2 or TRBV6-3, with D unresolved. CDR3 length: 12 residues. V lost 7 bases and J 3 bases, leaving 10 bases between the germline ends. CDR1 MNHEY and CDR2 SVGEGT come from the germline V gene.

At least ten counts were recorded for this clonotype. The J gene is TRBJ1-4, the V gene TRBV19, with D perhaps matching TRBD1 (5 bases). This CDR3 has 15 amino acids. V was pared by 4 bases and J by 13 bases, with 22 bases between. From germline, CDR1 is LNHDA and CDR2 SQIVND (reference sequence). The CDR3 DNA reads as TGTGCCAGTAGTAGCGGGACCGCGGAGGGTGTTAGACTGTTTTTT. This gives the protein CASSSGTAEGVRLFF.

The V and J genes are TRBV5-1 and TRBJ2-5, with 7 positions matching TRBD2. The V and J ends lost 0 bases and 5 bases, in that order; junction bases with no gene match: 4. There are 14 residues in the CDR3. Per the germline V gene, CDR1 is SGHRS and CDR2 is YFSETQ. The CDR3 DNA sequence: TGCGCCAGCAGCTTGGATTCCGGGGGGGAGACCCAGTACTTC. Protein product: CASSLDSGGETQYF.

This clonotype was detected many times. This chain uses TRBV24-1 with TRBJ2-7; unclear D gene. The V and J ends lost 3 bases and 2 bases respectively, with 1 base between them. The CDR3 consists of 11 residues. Germline-derived CDR1 and CDR2 are KGHDR and SFDVKD. The CDR3 DNA sequence: TGTGCCACCAGTGATACCTACGAGCAGTACTTC. Translated, it gives CATSDTYEQYF.

The table lists this clonotype with a few counts. V and J are TRBV7-2 and TRBJ1-1; D not certain. CDR1 is SGHTA and CDR2 is FQGNSA in the germline V gene. Trimming cost V 0 bases and J 3 bases, with 5 bases left between them. The CDR3 runs to 13 residues. CDR3 sequence: CASSLAGHTEAFF. The CDR3 DNA follows: TGTGCCAGCAGCTTAGCAGGGCACACTGAAGCTTTCTTT.

This clonotype was counted only a few times. V usage is TRBV12-3 or TRBV12-4 and J usage is TRBJ1-1; no clear D gene. Trimming removed 4 bases from V and 11 bases from J, with 14 bases in between. The CDR3 is made up of 12 amino acids. The CDR3, as DNA: TGTGCCAGCAGTTATCCCGGGGTGGCGGCTTTCTTT. It specifies CASSYPGVAAFF.

At least ten counts were recorded for this clonotype. The chain links TRBV5-5 to TRBJ1-5, with 9 bases matching TRBD1. Germline-derived CDR1 and CDR2 are SGHKS and YYEKEE (reference sequence). Trimming cost V 4 bases and J 4 bases; bases outside gene matches: 6. This CDR3 has 15 amino acids. The CDR3: CASSPGGTGNQPQHF. CDR3 nucleotide sequence: TGTGCCAGCAGCCCGGGCGGGACAGGGAATCAGCCCCAGCATTTT.

This clonotype was detected a few times. J is TRBJ2-1 and V is TRBV9; 9 bases align to TRBD2. The CDR3 has 16 residues. V was clipped by 2 bases and J by 7 bases; unmatched bases: 10. Germline lookup yields CDR1 SGDLS and CDR2 YYNGEE. The CDR3 region is CASSVGSSGVGNEQFF. Here the CDR3 DNA reads TGTGCCAGCAGCGTGGGGTCTAGCGGGGTCGGTAATGAGCAGTTCTTC.

This clonotype was detected many times. The chain couples TRBV18 to TRBJ2-7; possibly TRBD1 for D (6 bases). Germline-derived CDR1 and CDR2 are KGHSH and LQKENI. The CDR3 is 18 residues long. V lost 3 bases and J 0 bases, leaving 21 bases between the germline ends. The CDR3 DNA sequence: TGTGCCAGCTCACCCCTCCCGCGACAGGCCAGAAGCTCCTACGAGCAGTACTTC. It is translated as CASSPLPRQARSSYEQYF.

The table lists this clonotype with a few counts. The CDR3 sequence: CASRLSPSGSNYGYTF. The CDR3 DNA reads as TGCGCCAGCAGGCTCTCTCCCTCGGGAAGTAACTATGGCTACACCTTC. The V and J genes are TRBV5-1 and TRBJ1-2; D unresolved. The CDR3 extends over 16 amino acids. CDR1 is SGHRS and CDR2 is YFSETQ in the germline V gene. V lost 5 bases and J lost 1, with 18 bases in between.

This clonotype was seen more than once but under ten times. The genes are TRBV5-1 and TRBJ1-1; D call uncertain. The CDR3 contains 16 residues. CDR1 SGHRS and CDR2 YFSETQ come from the germline V gene. Trimming shortened V by 0 bases and J by 3 bases, and 15 bases separated the two germline ends. The DNA of the CDR3 is TGCGCCAGCAGCTTGGGTCTTAGAGGGCCCGACACTGAAGCTTTCTTT. It is translated as CASSLGLRGPDTEAFF.

In its sample, this clonotype was seen many times. The genes are TRBV4-2 and TRBJ2-1, with D perhaps matching TRBD1 (6 bases). V gave up 4 bases and J gave up 7 bases, with 17 bases separating them. This CDR3 has 15 amino acids. The germline gives CDR1 LGHNA, CDR2 YNFKEQ. This chain's CDR3 is CASSLPGQGSNEQFF. CDR3 nucleotide sequence: TGTGCCAGCAGCCTCCCGGGTCAGGGGTCTAATGAGCAGTTCTTC.

This clonotype was seen more than once but under ten times. The rearrangement links TRBV7-2 to TRBJ2-1, with a weak D call TRBD1 (6 bases). The CDR3 has 17 amino acids. CDR1 is SGHTA, CDR2 FQGNSA, per germline. V shed 1 base and J shed 7 bases, with 20 bases lying between them. The CDR3 DNA follows: TGTGCCAGCAGCTTAGTGGGTACAGGGTCGAGAGCGAATGAGCAGTTCTTC. Amino acids: CASSLVGTGSRANEQFF.

In its sample, this clonotype was seen many times. The rearrangement uses TRBV5-5 and TRBJ2-2; D may be TRBD1 (5 bases). The V end lost 4 bases, the J end lost 3 bases, and 19 bases lay between the germline ends. The CDR3 loop spans 17 amino acids. Per germline, CDR1 SGHKS and CDR2 YYEKEE (reference sequence). CDR3 sequence: CASSDQSKGLHTGELFF. The CDR3 nucleotides read TGTGCCAGCAGCGACCAATCCAAGGGGCTACACACCGGGGAGCTGTTTTTT.

This clonotype occurred many times. The chain employs TRBV12-3 or TRBV12-4 and TRBJ2-1; unclear D gene. Between the trimmed V and J ends, which lost 1 base and 5 bases, there was a span of 3 bases. This CDR3 is built from 12 residues. The CDR3 is CASSLVNNEQFF. CDR3 coding DNA: TGTGCCAGCAGTTTAGTGAACAATGAGCAGTTCTTC.

This clonotype turned up a few times. The chain joins TRBV2 to TRBJ1-1; the D is unclear. The CDR3 is 12 residues long. The V gene's germline CDR1 is SNHLY and CDR2 FYNNEI. V lost 1 base and J 6 bases, leaving 6 bases between the germline ends. The CDR3 DNA reads as TGTGCCAGCAGTGAAGGGCAGGCTGAAGCTTTCTTT. Translated: CASSEGQAEAFF.

This clonotype has more than one count but fewer than ten. V gene TRBV9 combines with J gene TRBJ2-3; 10 nucleotides agree with TRBD2. V was pared by 0 bases and J by 4 bases, with 5 bases of the junction left unmatched. CDR3 size: 16 residues. The V gene's germline CDR1 is SGDLS and CDR2 YYNGEE. CDR3 nucleotide sequence: TGTGCCAGCAGCGTAGGGGTAGCGGGAGGCGCAGATACGCAGTATTTT. Amino acids: CASSVGVAGGADTQYF.

The sample holds a few counts of this clonotype. The genes are TRBV18 and TRBJ2-7; D is possibly TRBD1 or TRBD2 (5 bases each). The germline V and J ends were trimmed by 1 base and 3 bases, with 16 bases remaining between them. Germline V lookup: CDR1 KGHSH, CDR2 LQKENI. The CDR3 has 16 residues. The CDR3 DNA reads as TGTGCCAGCTCACCACAGGGGATTGGGGGAAACTACGAGCAGTACTTC. This encodes CASSPQGIGGNYEQYF.

The chain is built from TRBV18 and TRBJ1-1; TRBD1 agrees at 7 bases. Germline V gene data show CDR1 as KGHSH and CDR2 as LQKENI. The junction had 8 bases not matched to a gene; V was cut back by 9 bases and J by 1 base. The CDR3 is made up of 14 amino acids. CDR3 region: CASSYDRENTEAFF. CDR3 in DNA: TGTGCCAGTTCCTACGACAGGGAGAACACTGAAGCTTTCTTT.

The sample holds a few counts of this clonotype. This chain uses TRBV4-1 with TRBJ2-2; D may be TRBD1 (6 bases). The CDR3 is 16 residues long. The V gene's germline CDR1 is MGHRA and CDR2 YSYEKL. With 3 bases removed from V and 4 bases from J, the gap between germline ends came to 15 bases. CDR3 residues: CASSHVGAPGTGELFF. The CDR3 DNA reads TGCGCCAGCAGCCATGTGGGGGCCCCGGGCACCGGGGAGCTGTTTTTT.

This clonotype was counted many times. The rearrangement joins TRBV7-9 to TRBJ1-2; D unclear. The germline gives CDR1 SEHNR, CDR2 FQNEAQ (reference sequence). V was trimmed by 0 bases and J by 8 bases, leaving 10 bases between them. The CDR3 consists of 13 residues. The CDR3 sequence is CASSLAGEMGYTF. CDR3 nucleotide sequence: TGTGCCAGCAGCTTAGCGGGAGAAATGGGCTACACCTTC.

Many counts were recorded for this clonotype. The rearrangement links TRBV6-6 to TRBJ1-3, with unresolved D. CDR3 size: 15 residues. V dropped 0 bases and J dropped 0 bases, with 6 bases sitting between them. Germline CDR1 reads MNHNY; CDR2 reads SVGAGI (reference sequence). CDR3 in DNA: TGTGCCAGCAGTTACTCGGGGAGCTCTGGAAACACCATATATTTT. This translates into CASSYSGSSGNTIYF.

The chain has TRBV20-1 and TRBJ1-1; weak D call: TRBD1 (5 bases). Germline-derived CDR1 and CDR2 are DFQATT and SNEGSKA (reference sequence). This CDR3 region has 13 residues. Trimming pared 4 bases from V and 1 base from J, leaving 10 bases between. CDR3 residues: CSANRSPNTEAFF. CDR3 sequence (DNA): TGCAGTGCTAACAGGTCTCCGAACACTGAAGCTTTCTTT.

This clonotype was detected many times. The chain is built from TRBV4-2 and TRBJ2-1; 8 positions agree with TRBD2. CDR1 and CDR2 from the germline V gene are LGHNA and YNFKEQ. The CDR3 runs to 16 residues. After removal of 0 bases from V and 9 bases from J, the junction contained 10 bases not matched to a gene. Here the CDR3 reads CASSQDGGRNSGEQFF. CDR3 in DNA: TGTGCCAGCAGCCAAGACGGCGGGAGGAATTCGGGTGAGCAGTTCTTC.

This clonotype was seen only a few times. This chain links TRBV12-3 or TRBV12-4 with TRBJ1-3, with D unclear. This CDR3 region has 14 residues. The germline V and J ends were trimmed by 1 base and 3 bases, with 7 bases remaining between them. CDR3 DNA: TGTGCCAGCAGTTTAGGGGCAGTTGGAAACACCATATATTTT. This codes for CASSLGAVGNTIYF.

The J gene is TRBJ2-2, the V gene TRBV7-9, with 8 nucleotides matching TRBD1. The CDR3 totals 16 residues. Per the germline V gene, CDR1 is SEHNR and CDR2 is FQNEAQ (reference sequence). The trim removed 5 bases at V and 5 bases at J, leaving 10 bases unmatched. CDR3 protein: CASSTGQGVMTGELFF. The CDR3 DNA follows: TGTGCCAGCAGCACTGGACAGGGTGTAATGACCGGGGAGCTGTTTTTT.